The rows below give T cell receptor beta chains drawn from one sample of a study of long-term antiretroviral therapy in people with HIV. Assay: immunoSEQ multiplex PCR; the TCRdb copy retains only in-frame clones and omits some. Of under 30,000 clones listed, about 76% are singletons. The sample was unsorted PBMCs, taken at the start of antiretroviral therapy, before treatment. These TCRs come from a woman in her late teens or twenties with HIV. Each CDR3 is given with its conserved first and last residue. D genes are given only for firm matches. Rows may omit the clone size; those that give it use once, few, many or a size class.

j_call | clone_size | d_call | v_call | cdr3_aa | cdr3_nt
TRBJ2-7 | NA | NA | TRBV2 | CASKEATGTVPYEQYF | TGTGCCAGCAAGGAGGCTACCGGGACCGTTCCTTACGAGCAGTACTTC
TRBJ2-7 | NA | TRBD1 | TRBV4-2 | CASSQKGPRQGASEQYF | TGTGCCAGCAGCCAAAAGGGCCCACGACAGGGGGCATCCGAGCAGTACTTC
TRBJ1-4 | NA | NA | TRBV18 | CASSPSMDRRNEKLFF | TGTGCCAGCTCACCATCAATGGACAGACGTAATGAAAAACTGTTTTTT
TRBJ1-2 | NA | NA | TRBV7-6 | CASSLETVGYGYTF | TGTGCCAGCAGCTTAGAGACAGTCGGCTATGGCTACACCTTC
TRBJ2-3 | NA | NA | TRBV14 | CASSSGPTQYF | TGTGCCAGCAGCTCGGGACCGACGCAGTATTTT
TRBJ2-7 | NA | NA | TRBV5-1 | CASSLDGYEQYF | TGCGCCAGCAGCTTGGACGGGTACGAGCAGTACTTC
TRBJ2-7 | NA | TRBD2 | TRBV9 | CASSVSGKGDEQYF | TGTGCCAGCAGCGTTAGCGGGAAGGGGGACGAGCAGTACTTC
TRBJ2-3 | NA | NA | TRBV9 | CASSLGLAGLDTQYF | TGTGCCAGCTCTTTGGGCCTAGCAGGATTGGATACGCAGTATTTT
TRBJ2-3 | NA | TRBD1 | TRBV29-1 | CSVTPGTGGSDTQYF | TGCAGCGTTACCCCCGGGACAGGGGGTTCAGATACGCAGTATTTT
TRBJ1-2 | NA | NA | TRBV5-1 | CASTASGTRTLYGYTF | TGCGCCAGCACAGCATCCGGGACACGCACCCTTTATGGCTACACCTTC
TRBJ1-1 | NA | TRBD1 | TRBV28 | CASSWTGNGGEAFF | TGTGCCAGCAGTTGGACAGGGAATGGCGGTGAAGCTTTCTTT
TRBJ1-2 | NA | TRBD1 | TRBV7-9 | CASSLGQGSYTF | TGTGCCAGCAGCTTAGGACAGGGAAGCTACACCTTC
TRBJ1-3 | NA | TRBD1 | TRBV4-2 | CASSQVSGTGTNTIYF | TGTGCCAGCAGCCAAGTTTCCGGGACAGGAACAAACACCATATATTTT
TRBJ2-5 | NA | NA | TRBV5-1 | CASSGGADSGVETQYF | TGCGCCAGCAGCGGAGGGGCCGATTCAGGGGTGGAGACCCAGTACTTC
TRBJ2-1 | NA | TRBD1 | TRBV6-6 | CASNPGQGYRDEQFF | TGTGCCAGCAATCCGGGACAGGGGTATAGGGATGAGCAGTTCTTC
TRBJ2-7 | few | NA | TRBV28 | CASSLGEVVSGEQYF | TGTGCCAGCAGTTTAGGGGAAGTAGTGTCGGGCGAGCAGTACTTC
TRBJ2-3 | NA | TRBD1 | TRBV7-3 | CASSSTGGSADTQYF | TGTGCCAGCAGCTCCACAGGGGGGTCGGCAGATACGCAGTATTTT
TRBJ2-1 | NA | TRBD1 | TRBV5-1 | CASSLAPGQGNNEQFF | TGCGCCAGCAGCTTGGCGCCGGGACAGGGGAACAATGAGCAGTTCTTC
TRBJ1-5 | NA | NA | TRBV15 | CATSRDYGQPQHF | TGTGCCACCAGCAGAGATTACGGACAGCCCCAGCATTTT
TRBJ2-5 | NA | NA | TRBV7-2 | CASSFSKTARETQYF | TGTGCCAGCAGCTTCTCGAAGACTGCCCGTGAGACCCAGTACTTC
TRBJ2-7 | NA | NA | TRBV13 | CASSFGSSYEQYF | TGTGCCAGCAGCTTCGGGAGCTCCTACGAGCAGTACTTC
TRBJ1-5 | NA | NA | TRBV27 | CASSLRGYGQPQHF | TGTGCCAGCAGTTTACGGGGGTACGGTCAGCCCCAGCATTTT
TRBJ1-1 | NA | NA | TRBV9 | CASSVVSMNTEAFF | TGTGCCAGCAGCGTTGTATCCATGAACACTGAAGCTTTCTTT
TRBJ1-2 | few | NA | TRBV6-5 | CASSYAGTSGDGYTF | TGTGCCAGCAGTTACGCCGGGACGTCCGGGGATGGCTACACCTTC
TRBJ2-3 | NA | TRBD1 | TRBV7-6 | CASSLVTGGVGTDTQYF | TGTGCCAGCAGCTTAGTTACAGGGGGTGTGGGCACAGATACGCAGTATTTT
TRBJ1-3 | NA | NA | TRBV7-6 | CASSLRSESSGNTIYF | TGTGCCAGCAGCTTACGGTCAGAGAGCTCTGGAAACACCATATATTTT
TRBJ2-3 | NA | TRBD2 | TRBV5-1 | CASSLGTSGTDTQYF | TGCGCCAGCAGCTTGGGGACTAGCGGAACAGATACGCAGTATTTT
TRBJ2-7 | NA | NA | TRBV7-8 | CASSPEILYEQYF | TGTGCCAGCAGCCCCGAGATCCTCTACGAGCAGTACTTC
TRBJ1-4 | NA | TRBD1 | TRBV28 | CASSPTGTVEKLFF | TGTGCCAGCAGCCCGACCGGGACAGTTGAAAAACTGTTTTTT
TRBJ1-2 | NA | NA | TRBV4-3 | CASSQDRKGGEYGYTF | TGCGCCAGCAGCCAAGATCGGAAGGGCGGAGAATATGGCTACACCTTC
TRBJ1-6 | NA | TRBD1 | TRBV19 | CASRQGSSYNSPLHF | TGTGCCAGTAGACAGGGGAGCTCCTATAATTCACCCCTCCACTTT
TRBJ2-6 | NA | NA | TRBV5-1 | CASGVSPLGSGANVLTF | TGCGCCAGCGGGGTTTCACCCCTGGGCTCTGGGGCCAACGTCCTGACTTTC
TRBJ2-7 | NA | TRBD2 | TRBV14 | CASSQGGGNWYEQYF | TGTGCCAGCAGCCAAGGGGGGGGGAATTGGTACGAGCAGTACTTC
TRBJ1-4 | NA | NA | TRBV19 | CASSMKWGLREKLFF | TGTGCCAGTAGTATGAAATGGGGGCTCAGGGAAAAACTGTTTTTT
TRBJ2-7 | NA | NA | TRBV6-5 | CASSYSTVGYEQYF | TGTGCCAGCAGTTACTCCACAGTAGGATACGAGCAGTACTTC
TRBJ2-1 | NA | TRBD2 | TRBV5-4 | CASSWGGVPGYVGEQFF | TGTGCCAGCAGCTGGGGGGGTGTTCCGGGATACGTCGGTGAGCAGTTCTTC
TRBJ2-7 | medium-sized | TRBD1 | TRBV5-1 | CASSLGPRGLTNEQYF | TGCGCCAGCAGCTTGGGTCCCAGGGGGCTTACCAACGAGCAGTACTTC
TRBJ1-5 | NA | TRBD1 | TRBV15 | CATSSDAVGRGFYQPQHF | TGTGCCACCAGCAGTGACGCGGTCGGCAGGGGGTTTTATCAGCCCCAGCATTTT
TRBJ1-5 | NA | TRBD1 | TRBV6-1 | CASSELLGQGDPPQHF | TGTGCCAGCAGTGAATTATTGGGACAGGGGGATCCGCCCCAGCATTTT
TRBJ2-7 | NA | NA | TRBV19 | CASSTGAGGEQYF | TGTGCCAGTAGTACTGGGGCCGGAGGCGAGCAGTACTTC
TRBJ2-7 | NA | NA | TRBV5-1 | CASSPSRDNSYEQYF | TGCGCCAGCAGCCCCTCCCGGGACAACTCCTACGAGCAGTACTTC
TRBJ1-5 | NA | NA | TRBV29-1 | CSVTLTGTSNQPQHF | TGCAGCGTTACTCTTACAGGGACGAGCAATCAGCCCCAGCATTTT
TRBJ1-1 | NA | NA | TRBV4-2 | CASSQEGGPLNTEAFF | TGTGCCAGCAGCCAAGAAGGGGGGCCCCTGAACACTGAAGCTTTCTTT
TRBJ2-2 | NA | NA | TRBV6-5 | CASSSTTGYTGELFF | TGTGCCAGCAGTTCGACGACAGGATACACCGGGGAGCTGTTTTTT